One sample yielded the 11 T cell receptor beta chains listed below, sequenced in a study of blood T cells in healthy people across ages. A second PCR, run for about 7 to 11 cycles, used a sample-barcoded 5' primer plus a J-beta primer mix. From the 5' RACE reads, TCRdb called clonotypes with MiXCR, one entry per CDR3 protein. The table has some 1.7 million distinct CDR3 sequences, roughly 27% seen once. The sequenced material came from blood. These receptors were obtained from a woman in her 30s in good health.

This clonotype occurred a few times. The CDR3 region has the DNA TGTGCCAGCAGGGGACTAGCGGGGGGCCGGGCCAACGTCCTGACTTTC. The encoded protein is CASRGLAGGRANVLTF. The chain has TRBV28 and TRBJ2-6; 15 bases are shared with TRBD2. CDR1 and CDR2 (germline): MDHEN, SYDVKM. CDR3 length: 16 residues. Trimming cost V 6 bases and J 5 bases; bases outside gene matches: 2.

Concerning this clonotype itself: A read error is likely, as this CDR3 ends without the conserved phenylalanine or tryptophan. The V and J genes are TRBV4-1 and TRBJ2-3, with D perhaps matching TRBD1 or TRBD2 (6 bases each). Trimming took 0 bases from V and 6 from J, leaving 19 bases between them. Germline CDR1 and CDR2: MGHRA and YSYEKL. CDR3 length: 17 residues. The chain's CDR3 is CASSQDVPGAGTDTQYC. The CDR3 bases are TGCGCCAGCAGCCAAGACGTCCCGGGGGCGGGAACGGATACGCAGTATTGT.

This clonotype was picked up a small number of times. The chain joins TRBV20-1 to TRBJ2-7, with 11 bases that match TRBD2. J was trimmed by 4 bases and V by 5 bases; bases with no gene match: 13. Germline loops: CDR1 DFQATT, CDR2 SNEGSKA (reference sequence). The CDR3 is 16 residues long. This CDR3 reads CSAPPGGVAGGYEQYF. The CDR3 bases are TGCAGTGCTCCCCCTGGGGGGGTAGCGGGAGGGTACGAGCAGTACTTC.

This clonotype has ten or more counts. The gene calls are TRBV27 and TRBJ2-1, with D uncertain. CDR1 is MNHEY, CDR2 SMNVEV, per germline (reference sequence). This CDR3 comprises 13 residues. Trimming took off 0 bases at V and 7 bases at J, with 7 bases between the two ends. The DNA of the CDR3 is TGTGCCAGCAGTTTATCGGGATTTAATGAGCAGTTCTTC. This translates into CASSLSGFNEQFF.

This clonotype was seen a handful of times. This chain uses TRBV6-6 with TRBJ2-7; 7 positions agree with TRBD2. Germline loops: CDR1 MNHNY, CDR2 SVGAGI (reference sequence). Trimming cost V 2 bases and J 0 bases; bases outside gene matches: 4. CDR3 length equals 15 residues. CDR3 nucleotide sequence: TGTGCCAGCAGTTACCGGCCTAGCGGCTCCTACGAGCAGTACTTC. It specifies CASSYRPSGSYEQYF.

V and J are TRBV20-1 and TRBJ2-1, with D possibly matching TRBD2 (5 bases). Trimming took off 1 base at V and 13 bases at J, with 20 bases between the two ends. CDR1 is DFQATT and CDR2 is SNEGSKA in the germline V gene (reference sequence). This CDR3 is built from 14 residues. The CDR3 sequence is CSARVEVQQETQFF. Written as DNA, the CDR3 is TGCAGTGCTAGAGTGGAGGTACAACAAGAGACCCAGTTCTTC.

The chain has TRBV3-1 and TRBJ2-6; no reliable D call. The CDR3 extends over 14 amino acids. Germline V gives CDR1 LGHDT, CDR2 YNNKEL (reference sequence). The V end was cut by 2 bases, the J end by 2 bases, with 4 bases between. CDR3 bases: TGTGCCAGCAGCCAACCGGCTGGGGCCAACGTCCTGACTTTC. Translated, it gives CASSQPAGANVLTF.

In its sample, this clonotype was seen a few times. The rearrangement uses TRBV5-1 and TRBJ2-3, with D tentatively TRBD1 (6 bases). Looked up from germline, CDR1 is SGHRS and CDR2 is YFSETQ. V was trimmed by 3 bases and J by 4 bases, leaving 6 bases between them. CDR3 length: 12 amino acids. CDR3 region: CASSWGPDTQYF. CDR3 nucleotide sequence: TGCGCCAGCAGCTGGGGGCCAGATACGCAGTATTTT. Based on the CDR3 plus reference TRBV5-1 and TRBJ2-3, the full variable domain is KAGVTQTPRYLIKTRGQQVTLSCSPISGHRSVSWYQQTPGQGLQFLFEYFSETQRNKGNFPGRFSGRQFSNSRSEMNVSTLELGDSALYLCASSWGPDTQYFGPGTRLTVL.

This clonotype was counted a few times. The genes are TRBV20-1 and TRBJ2-7; D is uncertain. CDR1 DFQATT and CDR2 SNEGSKA come from the germline V gene (reference sequence). The CDR3 totals 13 residues. The V end was cut by 4 bases, the J end by 5 bases, with 15 bases between. The CDR3 nucleotides are TGCAGTGCTACCCGTCAGCCCCTCGACGAGCAGTACTTC. Translation gives CSATRQPLDEQYF.

The chain is built from TRBV15 and TRBJ1-4; 8 bases fit TRBD1. V lost 6 bases, J lost 7 bases, and 7 bases stayed unmatched. CDR3 size: 14 residues. Per germline, CDR1 LNHNV and CDR2 YYDKDF (reference sequence). The CDR3 loop reads CATSRDRGSEKLFF. CDR3 DNA sequence: TGTGCCACCAGTCGAGACAGGGGATCTGAAAAACTGTTTTTT.

The V gene is TRBV2, the J gene TRBJ2-3; D may be TRBD1 (6 bases). V was clipped by 0 bases and J by 9 bases, with 10 bases between them. The CDR3 consists of 13 residues. Germline CDR1 SNHLY, CDR2 FYNNEI. CDR3 DNA sequence: TGTGCCAGCAGTGAAGCGCAGGGGACCACGCAGTATTTT. Amino acids: CASSEAQGTTQYF.